Listed below are T cell receptor beta chains from one sample, sequenced in a study of blood T cell repertoires in COVID-19. Libraries were prepared by immunoSEQ multiplex PCR; TCRdb keeps only in-frame clonotypes and omits some of them. The sample includes under 300,000 clones, around 87% of them seen just once. Sequencing was carried out using peripheral blood. These receptors originate from a woman aged 55-75 years with COVID-19, enrolled during active disease. Each CDR3 is given with its conserved first and last residue. D genes are given only for firm matches. Size tells how often a clone was seen (once, few, many) or the class of an expanded clone, and some rows leave it out.

V gene: TRBV7-3
J gene: TRBJ2-3
clone size: NA
CDR3 length: 15
D gene: NA
CDR3 DNA: TGTGCCAGCAGCTTTCAAGCTACCGGCACAGATACGCAGTATTTT
CDR3 protein: CASSFQATGTDTQYF

V gene: TRBV5-4
J gene: TRBJ1-6
clone size: few
CDR3 length: 17
D gene: TRBD1
CDR3 DNA: TGTGCCAGCAGCTTGGGGGGCAGGGGGCCCTATAATTCACCCCTCCACTTT
CDR3 protein: CASSLGGRGPYNSPLHF

V gene: TRBV5-6
J gene: TRBJ1-1
clone size: NA
CDR3 length: 13
D gene: TRBD1
CDR3 DNA: TGTGCCAGCAGCGTGGGACAGATCTTCGAAGCTTTCTTT
CDR3 protein: CASSVGQIFEAFF

V gene: TRBV5-1
J gene: TRBJ2-5
clone size: NA
CDR3 length: 16
D gene: TRBD2
CDR3 DNA: TGCGCCAGCAGCTTGGCCGGGGGGAGGGTACAAGAGACCCAGTACTTC
CDR3 protein: CASSLAGGRVQETQYF

V gene: TRBV25-1
J gene: TRBJ1-2
clone size: NA
CDR3 length: 12
D gene: NA
CDR3 DNA: TGTGCCAGCAGTCTGGGCCGGAATGGCTACACCTTC
CDR3 protein: CASSLGRNGYTF

V gene: TRBV19
J gene: TRBJ1-5
clone size: NA
CDR3 length: 13
D gene: TRBD1
CDR3 DNA: TGTGCCAGTGAGGGACAGGGGCGTCAGCCCCAGCATTTT
CDR3 protein: CASEGQGRQPQHF

V gene: TRBV7-9
J gene: TRBJ1-2
clone size: NA
CDR3 length: 15
D gene: NA
CDR3 DNA: TGTGCCAGCAGCTTAGCCCCAGGCAGCTTTCACTCTGACACCTTC
CDR3 protein: CASSLAPGSFHSDTF

V gene: TRBV7-2
J gene: TRBJ1-2
clone size: once
CDR3 length: 14
D gene: TRBD1
CDR3 DNA: TGTGCCAGCAGCTTACGGGACAGAAATTATGGCTACACCTTC
CDR3 protein: CASSLRDRNYGYTF

V gene: TRBV13
J gene: TRBJ2-7
clone size: NA
CDR3 length: 14
D gene: TRBD1
CDR3 DNA: TGTGCCAGCAGTTACCGGGACAGGGTCTACGAGCAGTACTTC
CDR3 protein: CASSYRDRVYEQYF

V gene: TRBV19
J gene: TRBJ2-1
clone size: NA
CDR3 length: 13
D gene: NA
CDR3 DNA: TGTGCCAGTAGTATTAGATCATCGCATGAGCAGTTCTTC
CDR3 protein: CASSIRSSHEQFF

V gene: TRBV3-1/TRBV3-2
J gene: TRBJ2-7
clone size: once
CDR3 length: 16
D gene: NA
CDR3 DNA: TGTGCCAGCAGTCCCCTACGGGGAAGACTCACCTACGAGCAGTACTTC
CDR3 protein: CASSPLRGRLTYEQYF

V gene: TRBV2
J gene: TRBJ1-1
clone size: NA
CDR3 length: 12
D gene: NA
CDR3 DNA: TGTGCCATCTTAAAGACAGGCACTGAAGCTTTCTTT
CDR3 protein: CAILKTGTEAFF

V gene: TRBV30
J gene: TRBJ1-4
clone size: NA
CDR3 length: 15
D gene: NA
CDR3 DNA: TGTGCCTGGAGTGTAGGACAGTCCGCTAATGAAAAACTGTTTTTT
CDR3 protein: CAWSVGQSANEKLFF

V gene: TRBV25-1
J gene: TRBJ1-2
clone size: once
CDR3 length: 16
D gene: NA
CDR3 DNA: TGTGCCAGCAGTAAAGAAGGGACCGCGGGGGGCTATGGCTACACCTTC
CDR3 protein: CASSKEGTAGGYGYTF

V gene: TRBV7-2
J gene: TRBJ1-2
clone size: once
CDR3 length: 16
D gene: NA
CDR3 DNA: TGTGCCAGCAGCAACCGATGGGACTACTCAGGCTATGGCTACACCTTC
CDR3 protein: CASSNRWDYSGYGYTF

V gene: TRBV6-5
J gene: TRBJ1-2
clone size: NA
CDR3 length: 14
D gene: NA
CDR3 DNA: TGTGCCAGCAGTAACTCGGACAGTTTCGGTGGCTACACCTTC
CDR3 protein: CASSNSDSFGGYTF

V gene: TRBV15
J gene: TRBJ1-4
clone size: NA
CDR3 length: 14
D gene: NA
CDR3 DNA: TGTGCCACCAGCAAGGAGGGGTGGGGGGAAAAACTGTTTTTT
CDR3 protein: CATSKEGWGEKLFF

V gene: TRBV28
J gene: TRBJ1-2
clone size: NA
CDR3 length: 12
D gene: TRBD1
CDR3 DNA: TGTGCCAGCAGTACCGGGACAGGGAGAGACACCTTC
CDR3 protein: CASSTGTGRDTF

V gene: TRBV18
J gene: TRBJ1-2
clone size: NA
CDR3 length: 17
D gene: TRBD1
CDR3 DNA: TGTGCCAGCTCACCGGGGACAGGCGTCTATAAGGGTTATGGCTACACCTTC
CDR3 protein: CASSPGTGVYKGYGYTF

V gene: TRBV5-1
J gene: TRBJ1-2
clone size: NA
CDR3 length: 15
D gene: NA
CDR3 DNA: TGCGCCAGCAGCTTGGGACAGACCCTTCCTGGTGGCTACACCTTC
CDR3 protein: CASSLGQTLPGGYTF

V gene: TRBV6-6
J gene: TRBJ1-2
clone size: few
CDR3 length: 14
D gene: NA
CDR3 DNA: TGTGCCAGCAGTAACCCTCCTGCGACTAGTGGCTACACCTTC
CDR3 protein: CASSNPPATSGYTF

V gene: TRBV5-4
J gene: TRBJ1-2
clone size: NA
CDR3 length: 16
D gene: NA
CDR3 DNA: TGTGCCAGCAGCTTGCCGGGCGAAGGGAGCGACTATGGCTACACCTTC
CDR3 protein: CASSLPGEGSDYGYTF

V gene: TRBV5-1
J gene: TRBJ2-1
clone size: NA
CDR3 length: 17
D gene: NA
CDR3 DNA: TGCGCCAGCAGCTTGGGGGTCTCGGGGGTTGCCTACAATGAGCAGTTCTTC
CDR3 protein: CASSLGVSGVAYNEQFF

V gene: TRBV11-2
J gene: TRBJ2-7
clone size: NA
CDR3 length: 14
D gene: TRBD1
CDR3 DNA: TGTGCCAGCAGCAGGACAGGGGTCTCCTACGAGCAGTACTTC
CDR3 protein: CASSRTGVSYEQYF

V gene: TRBV11-2
J gene: TRBJ2-7
clone size: NA
CDR3 length: 15
D gene: TRBD1
CDR3 DNA: TGTGCCAGCACCCAAGCCCCCAGGGGGTTCTACGAGCAGTACTTC
CDR3 protein: CASTQAPRGFYEQYF